Shown below are 26 T cell receptor beta chains from a single sample sequenced in a study of blood T cell repertoires in COVID-19. Produced via immunoSEQ multiplex PCR; TCRdb's table is partial and in-frame only. This sample carries tens of thousands of clones, nearly 80% of them seen once, and the ten largest clones take more than 10%. Material for sequencing was peripheral blood. These receptors were obtained from a human donor in a cohort sampled during active COVID-19.

The rearrangement uses TRBV5-4 and TRBJ2-1; TRBD1 agrees at 9 bases. J gave up 4 bases and V 4 bases, and 9 bases lay outside the gene matches. The CDR3 covers 16 residues. Germline CDR1 SGHNT, CDR2 YYREEE (reference sequence). The CDR3 is CASSPAGTGSYNEQFF. DNA of the CDR3: TGTGCCAGCAGCCCGGCCGGGACAGGGTCGTACAATGAGCAGTTCTTC.

The chain joins TRBV19 to TRBJ2-6, with D possibly being TRBD1 (5 bases). From germline, CDR1 is LNHDA and CDR2 SQIVND (reference sequence). This CDR3 has 15 amino acids. The V gene lost 1 base and the J gene lost 2 bases, with 6 bases spanning the gap. CDR3 DNA sequence: TGTGCCAGTAGTATAGGACAGACTGGGGCCAACGTCCTGACTTTC. Translation: CASSIGQTGANVLTF.

The chain uses TRBV6-2 or TRBV6-3 and TRBJ2-5, with 11 bases aligning to TRBD1. V gave up 2 bases and J gave up 4 bases; unmatched junction bases: 6. The germline gives CDR1 MNHEY, CDR2 SVGEGT. The CDR3 has 16 amino acids. The CDR3 coding sequence is TGTGCCAGCAGTTACAGGAGGACAGGGGGCCGAGAGACCCAGTACTTC. Translating gives CASSYRRTGGRETQYF.

The chain carries TRBV6-5 and TRBJ2-3; the D gene is possibly TRBD2 (6 bases). Trimming took 8 bases from V and 1 from J, leaving 13 bases between them. This CDR3 is 14 amino acids long. The germline CDR1 and CDR2 sequences are MNHEY and SVGAGI. CDR3 residues: CASLRLGGTDTQYF. The CDR3 coding sequence is TGTGCCAGCCTCCGACTAGGCGGCACAGATACGCAGTATTTT.

The CDR3: CASSEGTGFGEKLFF. Here the CDR3 DNA reads TGCGCCAGCAGTGAGGGGACAGGCTTTGGTGAAAAACTGTTTTTT. V is TRBV10-1 and J is TRBJ1-4, with 8 bases that match TRBD1. CDR3 size: 15 residues. V trimming: 2 bases; J trimming: 7 bases; junction bases outside the gene matches: 6. Germline loops: CDR1 WNHNN, CDR2 SYGVQD (reference sequence).

This clone came up a few times. This chain joins TRBV19 and TRBJ1-1; 7 nucleotides agree with TRBD1. Germline CDR1 LNHDA, CDR2 SQIVND (reference sequence). This CDR3 region has 14 residues. The V segment lost 5 bases and the J segment 1 base; nucleotides outside the gene matches: 4. CDR3 sequence reads: CASSSRDRNTEAFF. The CDR3 DNA reads as TGTGCCAGTAGTTCTCGGGACAGGAACACTGAAGCTTTCTTT.

This chain joins TRBV7-2 and TRBJ2-5; a weak D match, TRBD1 (5 bases). Trimming removed 1 base at V and 5 bases at J, with 8 bases between. The CDR3 is 13 amino acids. Germline V CDR1 and CDR2: SGHTA, FQGNSA. CDR3 nucleotides: TGTGCCAGCAGCTTAGGTCAGGGCGAGACCCAGTACTTC. The encoded protein is CASSLGQGETQYF.

The chain is built from TRBV5-1 and TRBJ1-1; D is unclear. This CDR3 has 12 residues. Trimming cost V 0 bases and J 11 bases, with 11 bases left between them. CDR1 and CDR2 (germline): SGHRS, YFSETQ. Written as DNA, the CDR3 is TGCGCCAGCAGCTTGGACCAGTCAGTGGCTTTCTTT. Its translation is CASSLDQSVAFF.

The chain is built from TRBV23-1 and TRBJ1-3; a weak D match, TRBD1 (5 bases). TRBV23-1 is given ORF status, its function remaining uncertain. V was cut by 4 bases and J by 0 bases, with 16 bases left in between. The length of the CDR3 is 17 residues. The CDR3 here is CASSLLGEGRSGNTIYF. In nucleotides, the CDR3 is TGCGCCAGCAGTCTTTTAGGGGAAGGGCGCTCTGGAAACACCATATATTTT.

The chain is built from TRBV21-1 and TRBJ2-6; the table gives TRBD1 as D, unverified against the DNA. TRBV21-1 is recorded as a pseudogene. The CDR3 covers 21 residues. The CDR3 here is CASSKVGRGKGRKAGANVLTF. Here the CDR3 DNA reads TGTGCCAGCAGCAAAGTGGGCAGGGGAAAGGGGAGAAAAGCTGGGGCCAACGTCCTGACTTTC.

This clone appeared a few times. The chain links TRBV20-1 to TRBJ2-7; 8 nucleotides line up with TRBD1. CDR3 length: 13 residues. Germline V gives CDR1 DFQATT, CDR2 SNEGSKA (reference sequence). Germline trimming cut 3 bases from V and 6 bases from J; bases unmatched to any gene: 7. The CDR3 DNA sequence: TGCAGTGCTAGTATGGACAGGGCATCCGAGCAGTACTTC. Its protein is CSASMDRASEQYF.

The V gene is TRBV7-3, the J gene TRBJ1-1, with TRBD1 identical over 10 bases. V dropped 2 bases and J dropped 5; count of bases not matched to a gene: 8. Germline V lookup: CDR1 SGHTA, CDR2 FQGTGA. The CDR3 sequence is 16 residues long. The CDR3: CASSLSPGQGWTEAFF. For the CDR3, the DNA is TGTGCCAGCAGCTTATCCCCGGGACAGGGGTGGACTGAAGCTTTCTTT.

This clone was counted between two and nine times. This chain links TRBV5-5 with TRBJ1-1; 8 bases align to TRBD1. V lost 3 bases, J lost 4 bases, and 5 bases stayed unmatched. The CDR3 extends over 14 amino acids. Germline CDR1 SGHKS, CDR2 YYEKEE (reference sequence). CDR3: CASSWTGSGTEAFF. The CDR3 bases are TGTGCCAGCAGCTGGACAGGGTCAGGCACTGAAGCTTTCTTT.

The V and J genes are TRBV18 and TRBJ1-3; 12 bases map to TRBD1. Losses at the gene ends were 5 bases for V and 3 bases for J; bases not matched to a gene: 5. Looked up from germline, CDR1 is KGHSH and CDR2 is LQKENI. The CDR3 covers 16 residues. The CDR3: CASSSGTGGRGNTIYF. CDR3 coding DNA: TGTGCCAGCTCATCGGGGACAGGGGGCCGTGGAAACACCATATATTTT.

This clone turned up a few times. V and J are TRBV2 and TRBJ1-1; D is possibly TRBD1 (6 bases). CDR1 and CDR2 (germline): SNHLY, FYNNEI. There are 12 residues in the CDR3. Between the trimmed V and J ends, which lost 9 bases and 1 base, there was a span of 9 bases. The CDR3 bases are TGTGCCAGAGGACAGAGGAACACTGAAGCTTTCTTT. Its translation: CARGQRNTEAFF. The full variable domain, in which reference TRBV2 and TRBJ1-1 provide the parts outside the CDR3, is EPEVTQTPSHQVTQMGQEVILRCVPISNHLYFYWYRQILGQKVEFLVSFYNNEISEKSEIFDDQFSVERPDGSNFTLKIRSTKLEDSAMYFCARGQRNTEAFFGQGTRLTVV.

This clone was picked up a small number of times. The chain joins TRBV6-1 to TRBJ2-7; tentative D call: TRBD2 (6 bases). The CDR3 sequence is 12 residues long. The V end lost 3 bases, the J end lost 3 bases, and 6 bases lay between the germline ends. The V gene's germline CDR1 is MNHNS and CDR2 SASEGT. The DNA for the CDR3 is TGTGCCAGCAGTGAGGGACTCTACGAGCAGTACTTC. Its translation: CASSEGLYEQYF.

This clone was seen only once. The V gene is TRBV6-4, the J gene TRBJ2-1; TRBD1 matches 8 bases. Trimming removed 5 bases from V and 5 bases from J; junction bases left unmatched: 5. Germline CDR1 and CDR2: MRHNA and SNTAGT. The CDR3 is made up of 14 amino acids. This CDR3 is CASSPGGYDNEQFF. In DNA, the CDR3 is TGTGCCAGCAGTCCAGGGGGCTACGACAATGAGCAGTTCTTC.

The chain uses TRBV6-5 and TRBJ1-1; 7 positions agree with TRBD1. V was pared by 6 bases and J by 4 bases, with 5 bases of the junction left unmatched. CDR1 is MNHEY, CDR2 SVGAGI, per germline. The CDR3 sequence is 13 residues long. The CDR3 reads CASRYQGGTEAFF. The CDR3 region has the DNA TGTGCCAGCAGATACCAGGGGGGCACTGAAGCTTTCTTT.

The V call is TRBV7-9, the J call TRBJ2-1; TRBD1 matches at 9 bases. The CDR3 is made up of 16 amino acids. Germline V gene lookup returns CDR1 SEHNR and CDR2 FQNEAQ (reference sequence). V shed 2 bases, J shed 4 bases, and the junction held 6 bases outside the gene matches. CDR3: CASSLTGQGFYNEQFF. CDR3 coding DNA: TGTGCCAGCAGCTTAACCGGACAGGGGTTTTACAATGAGCAGTTCTTC.

The chain recombines TRBV2 with TRBJ2-5; 10 bases are shared with TRBD1. CDR1 and CDR2 from the germline V gene are SNHLY and FYNNEI. This CDR3 region has 15 residues. Unmatched junction bases numbered 3, after V lost 1 base and J lost 4 bases. CDR3 residues: CASSEGQGARETQYF. The CDR3 DNA reads as TGTGCCAGCAGTGAAGGACAGGGGGCACGAGAGACCCAGTACTTC.

The rearrangement uses TRBV5-1 and TRBJ2-4, with TRBD1 matching 7 bases. This CDR3 spans 13 amino acids. J was trimmed by 8 bases and V by 4 bases; bases with no gene match: 6. Per germline, CDR1 SGHRS and CDR2 YFSETQ. The CDR3 sequence: CASSLTGLDIQYF. In DNA form, the CDR3 reads TGCGCCAGCAGCCTGACAGGGTTAGACATTCAGTACTTC.

The chain links TRBV21-1 to TRBJ1-6; the D call TRBD1 from the table was never checked on the DNA. TRBV21-1 is termed a pseudogene. The CDR3 runs to 15 residues. CDR3 loop: CASSKEGQGISPLHF. As DNA, the CDR3 is TGTGCCAGCAGCAAAGAGGGTCAGGGGATTTCACCCCTCCACTTT.

V is TRBV10-3 and J is TRBJ1-5; TRBD1 matches at 10 bases. This CDR3 has 13 residues. The germline gives CDR1 ENHRY, CDR2 SYGVKD. The V gene end was trimmed by 11 bases and the J gene end by 6 bases; junction bases not matched to a gene: 7. This CDR3 is CAASGQGFQPQHF. CDR3 coding DNA: TGTGCCGCCTCGGGACAGGGGTTTCAGCCCCAGCATTTT.

This rearrangement joins TRBV4-1 to TRBJ2-1; D is perhaps TRBD1 (5 bases). This CDR3 is built from 17 residues. Germline CDR1 reads MGHRA; CDR2 reads YSYEKL. The V gene lost 1 base and the J gene lost 0 bases, with 13 bases spanning the gap. In nucleotides, the CDR3 is TGCGCCAGCAGCCAAGTTGTGGGGCGAAGCTCCTACAATGAGCAGTTCTTC. As protein: CASSQVVGRSSYNEQFF.

This chain connects TRBV11-3 to TRBJ2-1; TRBD2 agrees at 9 bases. Unmatched junction bases numbered 5, after V lost 1 base and J lost 7 bases. CDR1 and CDR2 (germline): SGHNT, YENEEA. The CDR3 covers 15 residues. The CDR3 here is CASSLAAGGNNEQFF. CDR3 sequence (DNA): TGTGCCAGCAGCTTAGCAGCGGGAGGAAATAATGAGCAGTTCTTC.

This clone was detected only a few times. This sequence joins TRBV4-3 and TRBJ2-2; D not resolved. With 5 bases removed from V and 3 bases from J, the gap between germline ends came to 10 bases. The germline gives CDR1 LGHNA, CDR2 YSLEER. This CDR3 is 14 amino acids long. The CDR3 protein is CASSYSRDTGELFF. The CDR3 DNA reads TGCGCCAGCAGCTATAGCAGAGACACCGGGGAGCTGTTTTTT.